This is a list of T cell receptor beta chains from one sample in a study of CD8 T cells in ankylosing spondylitis. From the 5' RACE reads, TCRdb called clonotypes with MiXCR, one entry per CDR3 protein. The profile shows over 400,000 distinct CDR3 sequences, roughly 26% of them singletons. The sequenced material came from blood, either unsorted or a sorted T cell fraction (not recorded which). The receptors originated from a male donor with ankylosing spondylitis. Each CDR3 is given with its conserved first and last residue. Each record gives: V gene, D gene, J gene, clone size, CDR3 protein, CDR3 DNA. The D gene is left open where the match is weak. Expanded clones get a size class; other rows say once, few or many, or leave the size out.

v_gene: TRBV29-1; d_gene: -; j_gene: TRBJ2-1; abundance: few; CDR3aa: CSASEGAEEQFF; CDR3nt: TGCAGCGCTAGCGAGGGGGCCGAGGAGCAGTTCTTC
v_gene: TRBV6-2/TRBV6-3; d_gene: -; j_gene: TRBJ2-7; abundance: few; CDR3aa: CASSTTGTGGSSGRRYEQYF; CDR3nt: TGTGCCAGCAGTACTACCGGGACAGGGGGTTCTAGCGGGAGAAGGTACGAGCAGTACTTC
v_gene: TRBV11-2; d_gene: TRBD1; j_gene: TRBJ2-7; abundance: many; CDR3aa: CASSGQVEQYF; CDR3nt: TGTGCCAGCAGTGGACAGGTCGAGCAGTACTTC
v_gene: TRBV3-1; d_gene: -; j_gene: TRBJ1-3; abundance: few; CDR3aa: CASSLIPFSGNTIYF; CDR3nt: TGTGCCAGCAGCCTTATACCCTTCTCTGGAAACACCATATATTTT
v_gene: TRBV5-6; d_gene: -; j_gene: TRBJ2-3; abundance: few; CDR3aa: CASSLDLGGLTDTQYF; CDR3nt: TGTGCCAGCAGCTTGGATTTGGGGGGGCTCACAGATACGCAGTATTTT
v_gene: TRBV24-1; d_gene: -; j_gene: TRBJ2-7; abundance: -; CDR3aa: CATSDSPPTYEQYF; CDR3nt: TGTGCCACCAGTGATTCCCCGCCAACCTACGAGCAGTACTTC
v_gene: TRBV20-1; d_gene: TRBD2; j_gene: TRBJ2-7; abundance: -; CDR3aa: CSAPRREGRYEQYF; CDR3nt: TGCAGTGCCCCCCGGCGGGAGGGCCGCTACGAGCAGTACTTC
v_gene: TRBV11-2; d_gene: TRBD1; j_gene: TRBJ2-7; abundance: -; CDR3aa: CASSQNWDRSYEQYF; CDR3nt: TGTGCCAGCAGCCAGAACTGGGACAGGAGCTACGAGCAGTACTTC
v_gene: TRBV15; d_gene: -; j_gene: TRBJ2-7; abundance: -; CDR3aa: CATSRDPGLDVYEQYF; CDR3nt: TGTGCCACCAGCAGAGACCCGGGGCTAGACGTCTACGAGCAGTACTTC
v_gene: TRBV7-8; d_gene: -; j_gene: TRBJ1-2; abundance: few; CDR3aa: CASSLAGQGYTF; CDR3nt: TGTGCCAGCAGCTTAGCAGGACAGGGCTACACCTTC
v_gene: TRBV14; d_gene: -; j_gene: TRBJ2-1; abundance: -; CDR3aa: CASSQYNPPAAEQFF; CDR3nt: TGTGCCAGCAGCCAGTATAACCCCCCGGCCGCCGAGCAGTTCTTC
v_gene: TRBV5-6; d_gene: -; j_gene: TRBJ2-7; abundance: -; CDR3aa: CASSAIYEQYF; CDR3nt: TGTGCCAGCAGCGCCATTTACGAGCAGTACTTC
v_gene: TRBV12-3/TRBV12-4; d_gene: TRBD2; j_gene: TRBJ2-3; abundance: -; CDR3aa: CASLVAGGPGDTQYF; CDR3nt: TGTGCCAGCCTCGTAGCGGGAGGGCCGGGAGATACGCAGTATTTT
v_gene: TRBV12-3/TRBV12-4; d_gene: TRBD1; j_gene: TRBJ1-5; abundance: -; CDR3aa: CASSMTGNSNQPQHF; CDR3nt: TGTGCCAGCAGTATGACAGGGAATAGCAATCAGCCCCAGCATTTT
v_gene: TRBV2; d_gene: -; j_gene: TRBJ2-1; abundance: -; CDR3aa: CASSDERVSYNEQFF; CDR3nt: TGTGCCAGCAGTGATGAGCGGGTCTCCTACAATGAGCAGTTCTTC
v_gene: TRBV12-3/TRBV12-4; d_gene: -; j_gene: TRBJ2-3; abundance: few; CDR3aa: CASSFFRRATDTQYF; CDR3nt: TGTGCCAGCAGTTTCTTTAGAAGGGCCACAGATACGCAGTATTTT
v_gene: TRBV4-1; d_gene: TRBD2; j_gene: TRBJ2-3; abundance: -; CDR3aa: CASSRSGSETDTQYF; CDR3nt: TGCGCCAGCAGCCGTAGCGGGAGTGAGACAGATACGCAGTATTTT
v_gene: TRBV24-1; d_gene: -; j_gene: TRBJ1-2; abundance: -; CDR3aa: CATSDSRWNRANYGYTF; CDR3nt: TGTGCCACCAGTGATTCCAGGTGGAACAGGGCTAACTATGGCTACACCTTC
v_gene: TRBV5-1; d_gene: TRBD1; j_gene: TRBJ2-1; abundance: -; CDR3aa: CASSLGITGDHNEQFF; CDR3nt: TGCGCCAGCAGCTTGGGTATCACAGGGGACCACAATGAGCAGTTCTTC
v_gene: TRBV11-1; d_gene: -; j_gene: TRBJ2-2; abundance: -; CDR3aa: CASSPRPATGELFF; CDR3nt: TGTGCCAGCAGCCCTCGACCGGCCACCGGGGAGCTGTTTTTT
v_gene: TRBV7-9; d_gene: TRBD2; j_gene: TRBJ2-1; abundance: few; CDR3aa: CASSPGLAGDQFF; CDR3nt: TGTGCCAGCAGCCCGGGACTAGCGGGAGATCAGTTCTTC
v_gene: TRBV5-1; d_gene: -; j_gene: TRBJ2-2; abundance: -; CDR3aa: CASSLQEPNTGELFF; CDR3nt: TGCGCCAGCAGCCTCCAGGAGCCGAACACCGGGGAGCTGTTTTTT
v_gene: TRBV27; d_gene: TRBD1; j_gene: TRBJ2-6; abundance: -; CDR3aa: CASSLAGGSGANVLTF; CDR3nt: TGTGCCAGCAGTTTAGCAGGGGGCTCTGGGGCCAACGTCCTGACTTTC
v_gene: TRBV5-1; d_gene: TRBD2; j_gene: TRBJ2-1; abundance: -; CDR3aa: CASSLGGTTAGNEQFF; CDR3nt: TGCGCCAGCAGCTTGGGCGGGACTACTGCCGGCAATGAGCAGTTCTTC
v_gene: TRBV12-3/TRBV12-4; d_gene: -; j_gene: TRBJ2-3; abundance: -; CDR3aa: CASQGGGPYTSTDTQYF; CDR3nt: TGTGCCAGCCAGGGGGGGGGACCCTACACTAGCACAGATACGCAGTATTTT
v_gene: TRBV5-1; d_gene: TRBD1; j_gene: TRBJ1-2; abundance: few; CDR3aa: CASSQTGDYGYTF; CDR3nt: TGCGCCAGCAGTCAAACAGGGGACTATGGCTACACCTTC
v_gene: TRBV29-1; d_gene: TRBD1; j_gene: TRBJ2-1; abundance: many; CDR3aa: CSVEAGGRFLF; CDR3nt: TGCAGCGTTGAAGCAGGGGGTCGTTTCCTCTTC
v_gene: TRBV7-2; d_gene: -; j_gene: TRBJ1-1; abundance: few; CDR3aa: CASSLWGVGTEAFF; CDR3nt: TGTGCCAGCAGCTTATGGGGGGTGGGCACTGAAGCTTTCTTT
v_gene: TRBV20-1; d_gene: -; j_gene: TRBJ2-5; abundance: -; CDR3aa: CSARIGTWGTQYF; CDR3nt: TGCAGTGCTAGAATCGGCACATGGGGGACCCAGTACTTC
v_gene: TRBV5-1; d_gene: TRBD1; j_gene: TRBJ1-1; abundance: -; CDR3aa: CASSLSGQVNTEAFF; CDR3nt: TGCGCCAGCAGCTTGTCGGGACAGGTGAACACTGAAGCTTTCTTT
v_gene: TRBV5-1; d_gene: -; j_gene: TRBJ2-6; abundance: -; CDR3aa: CASRQGPNSGANVLTF; CDR3nt: TGCGCCAGCCGTCAGGGGCCCAACTCTGGGGCCAACGTCCTGACTTTC
v_gene: TRBV5-1; d_gene: -; j_gene: TRBJ2-1; abundance: -; CDR3aa: CASSFLVYNEQFF; CDR3nt: TGCGCCAGCAGCTTCCTGGTGTACAATGAGCAGTTCTTC
v_gene: TRBV20-1; d_gene: TRBD1; j_gene: TRBJ1-2; abundance: -; CDR3aa: CSATQGGGYTF; CDR3nt: TGCAGTGCTACACAGGGGGGCGGCTACACCTTC
v_gene: TRBV12-3/TRBV12-4; d_gene: TRBD2; j_gene: TRBJ2-1; abundance: -; CDR3aa: CASRPFTGTSGRGSYNEQFF; CDR3nt: TGTGCCAGCAGGCCTTTTACCGGGACTAGCGGGAGGGGCTCCTACAATGAGCAGTTCTTC
v_gene: TRBV20-1; d_gene: -; j_gene: TRBJ2-1; abundance: -; CDR3aa: CSARDGGKYNEQFF; CDR3nt: TGCAGTGCTAGAGATGGGGGCAAGTACAATGAGCAGTTCTTC
v_gene: TRBV7-9; d_gene: -; j_gene: TRBJ1-4; abundance: -; CDR3aa: CASSPSGTNEKLFF; CDR3nt: TGTGCCAGCAGCCCGAGTGGAACTAATGAAAAACTGTTTTTT
v_gene: TRBV28; d_gene: -; j_gene: TRBJ2-1; abundance: -; CDR3aa: CATKKSKAGQVYNEQFF; CDR3nt: TGTGCCACCAAGAAATCAAAAGCGGGACAGGTCTACAATGAGCAGTTCTTC
v_gene: TRBV5-1; d_gene: -; j_gene: TRBJ2-1; abundance: -; CDR3aa: CASSLGQRHNEQFF; CDR3nt: TGCGCCAGCAGCTTGGGCCAGCGGCACAATGAGCAGTTCTTC
v_gene: TRBV3-1; d_gene: -; j_gene: TRBJ1-1; abundance: few; CDR3aa: CASSQVKRGDTEAFF; CDR3nt: TGTGCCAGCAGCCAAGTAAAAAGGGGGGACACTGAAGCTTTCTTT
v_gene: TRBV5-6; d_gene: -; j_gene: TRBJ2-3; abundance: -; CDR3aa: CASSPGPSEGDTQYF; CDR3nt: TGTGCCAGCAGTCCCGGACCCAGCGAGGGGGATACGCAGTATTTT
v_gene: TRBV11-3; d_gene: TRBD1; j_gene: TRBJ1-1; abundance: few; CDR3aa: CASSLGGTGTEAFF; CDR3nt: TGTGCCAGCAGCTTAGGTGGGACAGGGACTGAAGCTTTCTTT
v_gene: TRBV5-1; d_gene: -; j_gene: TRBJ1-2; abundance: -; CDR3aa: CASSIGTLYGYTF; CDR3nt: TGCGCCAGCAGCATCGGGACACTCTATGGCTACACCTTC